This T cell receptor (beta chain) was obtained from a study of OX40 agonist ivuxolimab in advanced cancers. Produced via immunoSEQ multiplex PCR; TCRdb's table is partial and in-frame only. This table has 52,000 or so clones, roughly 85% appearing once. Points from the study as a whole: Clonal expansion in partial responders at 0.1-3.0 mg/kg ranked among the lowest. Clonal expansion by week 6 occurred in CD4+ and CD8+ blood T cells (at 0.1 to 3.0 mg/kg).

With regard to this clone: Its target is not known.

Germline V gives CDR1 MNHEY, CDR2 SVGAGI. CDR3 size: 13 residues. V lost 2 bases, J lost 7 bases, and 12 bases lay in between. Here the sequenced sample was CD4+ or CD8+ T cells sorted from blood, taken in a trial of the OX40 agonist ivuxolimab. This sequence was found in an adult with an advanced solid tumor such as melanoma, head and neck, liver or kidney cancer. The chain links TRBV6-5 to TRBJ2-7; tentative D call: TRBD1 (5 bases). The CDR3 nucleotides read TGTGCCAGCAGTTACCTCGCAGGGTTGGAGCAGTACTTC. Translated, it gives CASSYLAGLEQYF.